The clone carrying this TCR beta chain was detected many times. Its antigen is unidentified. This sample is drawn from a study of T cells in Graves' hyperthyroidism and ophthalmopathy. Overall study: Sampling of peripheral blood happened at initial diagnosis, prior to any treatment.

Broader study findings: Ophthalmopathy prediction by the model preceded onset by a median approximately 6.1 months. Most thyroid clonotypes that were expanded above 0.001 also turned up in blood.

Fresh peripheral blood, 10 ml, yielded the PBMCs. The source material, RNA transcripts, was used to amplify TCR beta CDR3 regions. HTBI primers drove first-round RT-PCR of the TCR CDR3. TCRdb called the multiplex PCR reads again in MiXCR, with one record for every CDR3 protein. The table lists under 450,000 distinct CDR3 sequences, roughly 14% of them singletons. This sequence was found in a woman younger than 35 with Graves' hyperthyroidism. What was sequenced was blood.

CDR3 in amino acids: CASSYSSNTPADTF. The DNA of the CDR3 is TGTGCCAGCAGTTACTCGTCAAACACCCCGGCGGACACCTTC. This rearrangement joins TRBV6-6 to TRBJ1-2; D gene uncertain. The CDR3 is 14 amino acids. Germline V gives CDR1 MNHNY, CDR2 SVGAGI (reference sequence). V lost 0 bases and J lost 12, with 17 bases in between.